Detailed here is one T cell receptor (beta chain). The CDR3 spans 17 residues. This sample is part of a study of blood T cell repertoires in COVID-19. Background on the study: The analysed material was cDNA or gDNA that came from T cells, B-cell-depleted T cells, or PBMCs.

In the study's own analysis: Quantification of nucleated cells was approximated via reference gene primer amplification. Sequencing used immunoSEQ multiplex PCR; TCRdb keeps in-frame clones, though not all of them. D and trimming were read from the DNA, whereas the V and J calls and clone size are those reported in that table. The table shows 150,000 or so clones, with around 86% occurring only once. The rearrangement joins TRBV21-1 to TRBJ2-7; the table's TRBD2 call for D was not verified on the DNA. TRBV21-1 is a known pseudogene. Source material: peripheral blood. The receptor was derived from a man aged 65 to 79 who had recovered from COVID-19. This CDR3 is CASSPPRLAGASYEQYF. The CDR3 nucleotides read TGTGCCAGCAGCCCCCCACGACTAGCGGGAGCGTCGTACGAGCAGTACTTC.